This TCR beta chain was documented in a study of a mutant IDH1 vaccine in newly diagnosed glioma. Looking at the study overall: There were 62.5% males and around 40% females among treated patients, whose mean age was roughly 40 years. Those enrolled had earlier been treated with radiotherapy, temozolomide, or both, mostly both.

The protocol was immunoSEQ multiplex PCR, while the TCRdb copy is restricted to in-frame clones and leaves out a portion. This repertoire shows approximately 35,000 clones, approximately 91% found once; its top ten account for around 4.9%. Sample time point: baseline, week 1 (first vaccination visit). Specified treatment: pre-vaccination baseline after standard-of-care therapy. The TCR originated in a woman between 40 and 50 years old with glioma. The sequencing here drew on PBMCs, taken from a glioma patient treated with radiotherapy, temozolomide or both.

The CDR3 nucleotides are TGTGCCATCAAGGGACAGACTGGCTACGAGCAGTACTTC. The encoded protein is CAIKGQTGYEQYF. This chain joins TRBV10-3 and TRBJ2-7, with 7 bases fitting TRBD1. Trimming removed 7 bases from V and 3 bases from J; junction bases left unmatched: 6. The CDR3 loop spans 13 amino acids. Germline V gene sequence: CDR1 ENHRY, CDR2 SYGVKD.